This T cell receptor (beta chain) was recovered during a study of OX40 agonist ivuxolimab in advanced cancers. Assay: immunoSEQ multiplex PCR; the TCRdb copy retains only in-frame clones and omits some. The sample consists of 40,000 to 45,000 clones, around three quarters of them appearing once. This clone was seen just once. This receptor was taken from an adult with an advanced solid tumor such as melanoma, head and neck, liver or kidney cancer. Sequenced material: CD4+ or CD8+ T cells sorted from blood, taken in a trial of the OX40 agonist ivuxolimab.

CDR3 sequence reads: CASSLWTSETQYF. The CDR3 nucleotides are TGTGCCAGCAGCTTATGGACATCAGAGACCCAGTACTTC. This rearrangement joins TRBV7-6 to TRBJ2-5; D may be TRBD1 (5 bases). V was trimmed by 2 bases and J by 4 bases, leaving 8 bases between them. CDR1 is SGHVS, CDR2 FNYEAQ, per germline. This CDR3 is 13 amino acids long.